This T cell receptor beta chain is from a study of blood T cells in healthy people across ages. Samples each yielded at least 5 micrograms of total RNA. Primed by a sample-barcoded 5' primer and a J-beta primer mix, a second PCR proceeded for about 6 to 11 cycles. Each CDR3 protein gets one entry after TCRdb re-called the 5' RACE reads with MiXCR. The table shows about 810,000 distinct CDR3 sequences, with around 36% occurring only once. The germline V gene encodes CDR1 SGHTA and CDR2 FQGNSA. The ends were cut back, 5 bases at V and 6 bases at J, with 13 bases in the middle. CDR3 size: 13 residues. The chain couples TRBV7-2 to TRBJ1-1, with D tentatively TRBD1 (5 bases). Material: blood. This clonotype was obtained from a young man in good health. This CDR3 is CASSVVGGAEAFF. CDR3 DNA sequence: TGTGCCAGCAGCGTAGTTGGGGGAGCTGAAGCTTTCTTT.